This TCR beta chain emerged from a study of OX40 agonist ivuxolimab in advanced cancers. With respect to the entire study: Ivuxolimab was an agonistic, fully human IgG2 monoclonal antibody directed against OX40 (CD134), a costimulatory receptor. Of the 50 to 55 patients in dose escalation, about 20 had hepatocellular carcinoma, some 15 had melanoma, 9 had renal cell carcinoma and 9 had head and neck cancer. The dose-escalation cohort was about 87% male with a mean age of about 54 years, ranging from roughly 23 to 85. Intravenous ivuxolimab was administered to patients every 2 weeks at six dose levels: 0.01, 0.1, 0.3, 1.5, 3 and 10 mg/kg. Prior anti-PD-1, anti-PD-L1 or anti-CTLA-4 therapy was permitted, and roughly two fifths of dose-escalation patients had received checkpoint inhibitors. Partial responses were achieved by three dose-escalation patients, of whom one had hepatocellular carcinoma and two had cutaneous melanoma. The purpose of peripheral TCRbeta sequencing was to test whether ivuxolimab changed TCR sequence diversity and led to clonal T-cell expansion. The paper reports the monotherapy dose-escalation portion (N of about 50 patients) of the phase I ivuxolimab trial. What the study reported, not specific to this receptor: After ivuxolimab, more expanded clones were found on average in CD8+ T cells than in CD4+ T cells. Low levels of normalized T-cell clonal expansion were also shown by some nonresponding patients. Partial responders in the 0.1-3.0 mg/kg groups had among the lowest normalized peripheral clonal expansion, especially among CD8+ T cells. At doses of 0.1 to 3.0 mg/kg, clonal expansion of both CD4+ and CD8+ T cells in blood was seen between baseline and week 6. The antigen specificity of the peripheral T cells that underwent clonal expansion was not determined.

Remarks on this clone: The specificity of this receptor is unknown. The junction and the germline gene differ at one end; a read error may be behind it.

To sequence the TCRbeta CDR3 region, genomic DNA was isolated from the sorted cells. The immunoSEQ Assay was used for sequencing of TCRbeta CDR3 regions. TCRdb mirrors the immuneACCESS table, restricted to in-frame sequences. Some clones are absent from its copies; in checked studies, under half trace to an unresolved V gene, and the reason for the others is unknown. The sample includes about 18,000 clones, with around 77% observed a single time. The ten top clones hold about 26% of the sample. Inclusive of the bounding cysteine and phenylalanine, the CDR3 is 14 residues long. The read is trimmed to its CDR3 DNA, 42 bases read in frame from base 1. From the germline V gene, CDR1 is LGHNA and CDR2 is YSLEER. Patients with autoimmune disease history or receiving systemic immunosuppression were excluded from the trial. Peripheral blood for TCR sequencing was collected from all dose cohorts at baseline, on cycle 4 day 1, and on cycle 7 day 1. The samples were taken from a phase I, first-in-human, multicenter, open-label dose-escalation trial of ivuxolimab. Adults with locally advanced or metastatic melanoma, renal cell carcinoma, hepatocellular carcinoma or head and neck squamous cell carcinoma were enrolled in the trial. Before TCR sequencing, CD4+ T cells and CD8+ T cells were sorted from peripheral blood as separate populations.

The sequencing here drew on CD4+ or CD8+ T cells sorted from blood, taken in a trial of the OX40 agonist ivuxolimab. Recombination linked TRBV4-3 to TRBJ1-1, and the D gene may be TRBD1, 5 bases matching. This sequence originates from an adult with an advanced solid tumor such as melanoma, head and neck, liver or kidney cancer. The nucleotide sequence is TGCGCCGGCAGCCAAGAGAGGGGATACACTGAAGCTTTCTTT. Protein translation: CAGSQERGYTEAFF.